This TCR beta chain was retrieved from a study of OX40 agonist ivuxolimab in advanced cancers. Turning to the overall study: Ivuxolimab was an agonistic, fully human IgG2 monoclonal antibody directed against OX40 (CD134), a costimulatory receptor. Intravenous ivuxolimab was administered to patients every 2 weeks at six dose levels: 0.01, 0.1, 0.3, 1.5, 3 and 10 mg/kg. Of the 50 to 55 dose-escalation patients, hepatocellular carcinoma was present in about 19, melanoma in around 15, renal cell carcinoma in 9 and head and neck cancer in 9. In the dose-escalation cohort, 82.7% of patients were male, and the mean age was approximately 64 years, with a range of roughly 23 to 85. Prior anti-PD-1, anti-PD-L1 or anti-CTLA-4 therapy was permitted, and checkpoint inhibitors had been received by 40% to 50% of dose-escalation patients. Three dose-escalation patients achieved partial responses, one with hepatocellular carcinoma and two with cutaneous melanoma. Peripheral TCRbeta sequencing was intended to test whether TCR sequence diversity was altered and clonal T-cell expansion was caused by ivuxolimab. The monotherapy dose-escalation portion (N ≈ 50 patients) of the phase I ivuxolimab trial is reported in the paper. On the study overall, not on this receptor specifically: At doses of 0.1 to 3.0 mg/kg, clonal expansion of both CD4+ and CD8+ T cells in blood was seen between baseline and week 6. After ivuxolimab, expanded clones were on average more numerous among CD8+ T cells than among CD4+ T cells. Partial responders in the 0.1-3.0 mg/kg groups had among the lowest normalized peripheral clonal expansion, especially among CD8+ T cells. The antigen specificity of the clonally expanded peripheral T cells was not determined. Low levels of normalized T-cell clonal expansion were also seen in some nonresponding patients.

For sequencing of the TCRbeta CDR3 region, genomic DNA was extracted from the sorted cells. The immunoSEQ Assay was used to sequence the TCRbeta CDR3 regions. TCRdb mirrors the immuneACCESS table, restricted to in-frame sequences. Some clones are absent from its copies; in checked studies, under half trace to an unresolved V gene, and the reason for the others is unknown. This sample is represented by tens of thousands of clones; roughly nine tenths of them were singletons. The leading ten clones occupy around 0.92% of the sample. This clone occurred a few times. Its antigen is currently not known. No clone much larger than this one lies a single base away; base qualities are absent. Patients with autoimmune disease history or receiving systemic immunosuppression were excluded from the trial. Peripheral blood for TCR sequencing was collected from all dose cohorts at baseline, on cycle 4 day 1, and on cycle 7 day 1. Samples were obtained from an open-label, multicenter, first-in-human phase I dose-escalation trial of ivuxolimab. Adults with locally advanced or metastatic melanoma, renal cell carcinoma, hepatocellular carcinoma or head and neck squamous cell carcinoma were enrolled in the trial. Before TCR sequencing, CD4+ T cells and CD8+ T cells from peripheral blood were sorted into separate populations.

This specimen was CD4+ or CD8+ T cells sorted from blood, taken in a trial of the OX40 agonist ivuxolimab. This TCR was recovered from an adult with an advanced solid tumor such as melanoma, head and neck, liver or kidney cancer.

The nucleotide sequence is TGTGCCAGCAGTTTATGGCCGCTGAACACTGAAGCTTTCTTT. This sequence encodes CASSLWPLNTEAFF. The chain uses TRBV27 and TRBJ1-1, with the D gene uncertain. Reading from cysteine to phenylalanine, the CDR3 counts 14 amino acids. The read is trimmed to its CDR3 DNA, 42 bases read in frame from base 1. CDR1 and CDR2 were assigned from the germline V gene (reference sequence) as MNHEY and SMNVEV. V and J are truncated by 1 base and 0 bases respectively, leaving an intervening sequence of 6 bases.